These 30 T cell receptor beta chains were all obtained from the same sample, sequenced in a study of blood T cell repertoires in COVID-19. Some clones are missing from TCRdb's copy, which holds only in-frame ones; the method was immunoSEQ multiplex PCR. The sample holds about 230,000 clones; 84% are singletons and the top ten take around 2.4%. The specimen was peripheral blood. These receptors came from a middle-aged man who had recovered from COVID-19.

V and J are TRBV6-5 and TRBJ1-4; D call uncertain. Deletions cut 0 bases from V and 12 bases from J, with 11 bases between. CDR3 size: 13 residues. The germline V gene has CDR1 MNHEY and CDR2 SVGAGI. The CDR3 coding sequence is TGTGCCAGCAGTTACTCGAGAGGGATGGAACTGTTTTTT. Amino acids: CASSYSRGMELFF.

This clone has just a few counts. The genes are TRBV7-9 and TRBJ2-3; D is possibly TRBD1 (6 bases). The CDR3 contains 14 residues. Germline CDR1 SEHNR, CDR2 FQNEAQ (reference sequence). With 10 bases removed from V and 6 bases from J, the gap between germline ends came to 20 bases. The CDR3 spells CATSVRGGADTQYF. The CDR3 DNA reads TGTGCCACCTCTGTCCGAGGGGGTGCGGATACGCAGTATTTT.

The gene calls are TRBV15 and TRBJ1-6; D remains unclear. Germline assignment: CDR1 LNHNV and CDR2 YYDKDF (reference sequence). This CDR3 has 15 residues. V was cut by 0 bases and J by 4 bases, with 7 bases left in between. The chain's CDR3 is CATSRDRLYNSPLHF. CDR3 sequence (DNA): TGTGCCACCAGCAGAGATCGTTTATATAATTCACCCCTCCACTTT.

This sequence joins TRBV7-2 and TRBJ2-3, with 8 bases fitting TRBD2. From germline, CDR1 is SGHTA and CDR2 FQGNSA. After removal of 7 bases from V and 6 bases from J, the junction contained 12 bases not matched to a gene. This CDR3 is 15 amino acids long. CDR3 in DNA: TGTGCCAGCAAACAGCGGGGGCCAACAGCGGATACGCAGTATTTT. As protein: CASKQRGPTADTQYF. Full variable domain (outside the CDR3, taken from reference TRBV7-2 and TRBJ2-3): GAGVSQSPSNKVTEKGKDVELRCDPISGHTALYWYRQSLGQGLEFLIYFQGNSAPDKSGLPSDRFSAERTGGSVSTLTIQRTQQEDSAVYLCASKQRGPTADTQYFGPGTRLTVL.

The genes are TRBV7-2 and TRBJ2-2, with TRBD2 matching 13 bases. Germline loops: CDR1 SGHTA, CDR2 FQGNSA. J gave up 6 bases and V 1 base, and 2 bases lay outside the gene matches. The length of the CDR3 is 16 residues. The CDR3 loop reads CASSLGGTSGAGELFF. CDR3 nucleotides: TGTGCCAGCAGCTTAGGGGGGACTAGCGGGGCCGGGGAGCTGTTTTTT.

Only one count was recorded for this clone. CDR3: CASSLLYGTGVVDEQFF. DNA for the CDR3: TGTGCCAGCAGTTTACTCTACGGGACAGGGGTGGTCGATGAGCAGTTCTTC. The V call is TRBV27, the J call TRBJ2-1; TRBD1 matches at 10 bases. V was clipped by 2 bases and J by 8 bases; unmatched bases: 12. The germline V gene encodes CDR1 MNHEY and CDR2 SMNVEV (reference sequence). The CDR3 covers 17 residues.

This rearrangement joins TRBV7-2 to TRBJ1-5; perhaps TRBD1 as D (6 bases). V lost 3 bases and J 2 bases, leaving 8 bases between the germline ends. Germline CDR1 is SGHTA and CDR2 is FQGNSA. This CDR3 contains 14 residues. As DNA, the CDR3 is TGTGCCAGCAGCTTGGGACAAGGCAATCAGCCCCAGCATTTT. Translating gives CASSLGQGNQPQHF.

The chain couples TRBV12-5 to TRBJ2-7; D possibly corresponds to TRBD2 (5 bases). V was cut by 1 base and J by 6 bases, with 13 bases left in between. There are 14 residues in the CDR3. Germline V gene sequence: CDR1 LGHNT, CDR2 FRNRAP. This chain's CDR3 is CASGLAGASGEQYF. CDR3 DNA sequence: TGTGCTAGTGGTTTGGCCGGAGCCAGCGGCGAGCAGTACTTC.

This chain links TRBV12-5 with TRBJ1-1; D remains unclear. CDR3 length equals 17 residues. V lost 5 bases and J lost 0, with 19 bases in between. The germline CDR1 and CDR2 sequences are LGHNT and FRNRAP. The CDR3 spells CASGGMIGGIVNTEAFF. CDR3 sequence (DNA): TGTGCTAGTGGTGGAATGATAGGAGGGATCGTGAACACTGAAGCTTTCTTT.

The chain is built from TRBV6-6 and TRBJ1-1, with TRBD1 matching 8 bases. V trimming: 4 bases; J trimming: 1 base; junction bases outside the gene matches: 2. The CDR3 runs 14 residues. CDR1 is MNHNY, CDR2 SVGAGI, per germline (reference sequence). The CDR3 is CASSLGQANTEAFF. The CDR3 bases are TGTGCCAGCAGTTTGGGACAGGCGAACACTGAAGCTTTCTTT.

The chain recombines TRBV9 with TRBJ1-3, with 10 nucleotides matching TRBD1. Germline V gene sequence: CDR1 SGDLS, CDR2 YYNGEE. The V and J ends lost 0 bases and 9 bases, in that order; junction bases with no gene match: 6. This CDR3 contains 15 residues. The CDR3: CASSVGDRGLSTIYF. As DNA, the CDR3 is TGTGCCAGCAGCGTAGGGGACAGGGGCTTGTCCACCATATATTTT.

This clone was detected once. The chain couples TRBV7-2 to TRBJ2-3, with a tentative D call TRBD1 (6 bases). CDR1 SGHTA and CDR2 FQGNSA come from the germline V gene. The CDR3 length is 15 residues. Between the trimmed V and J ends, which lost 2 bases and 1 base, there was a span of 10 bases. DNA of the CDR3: TGTGCCAGCAGCTTAATGGGGGCGGGCACAGATACGCAGTATTTT. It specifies CASSLMGAGTDTQYF.

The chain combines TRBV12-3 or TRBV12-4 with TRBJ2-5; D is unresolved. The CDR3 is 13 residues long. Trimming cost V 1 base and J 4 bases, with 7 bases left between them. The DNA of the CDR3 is TGTGCCAGCAGTTTAGGCCGACTAGAGACCCAGTACTTC. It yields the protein CASSLGRLETQYF.

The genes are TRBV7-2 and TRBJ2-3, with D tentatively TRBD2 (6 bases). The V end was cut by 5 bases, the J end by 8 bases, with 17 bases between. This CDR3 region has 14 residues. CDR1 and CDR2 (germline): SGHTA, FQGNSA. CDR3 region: CASSRDWRDVTQYF. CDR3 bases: TGTGCCAGCAGCCGGGACTGGCGGGACGTTACGCAGTATTTT.

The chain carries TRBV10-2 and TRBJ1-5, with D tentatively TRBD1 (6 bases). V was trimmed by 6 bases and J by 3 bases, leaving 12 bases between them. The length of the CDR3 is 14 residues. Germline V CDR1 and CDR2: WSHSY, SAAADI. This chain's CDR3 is CASREQGYNQPQHF. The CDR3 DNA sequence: TGCGCCAGCAGGGAACAGGGTTACAATCAGCCCCAGCATTTT.

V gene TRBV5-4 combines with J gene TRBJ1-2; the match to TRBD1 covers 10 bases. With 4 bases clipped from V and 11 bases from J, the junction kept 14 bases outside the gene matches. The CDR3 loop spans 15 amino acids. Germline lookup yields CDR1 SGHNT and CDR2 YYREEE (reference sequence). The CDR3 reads CASSTGTGAAGLYTF. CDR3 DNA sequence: TGTGCCAGCAGCACCGGGACAGGGGCTGCCGGCCTTTACACCTTC.

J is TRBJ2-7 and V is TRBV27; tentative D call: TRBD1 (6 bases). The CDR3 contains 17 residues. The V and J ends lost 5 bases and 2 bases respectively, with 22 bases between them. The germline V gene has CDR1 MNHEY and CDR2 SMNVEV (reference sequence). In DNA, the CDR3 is TGTGCCAGCAGTCCTGCGATGGACAGCACTTTAACCTACGAGCAGTACTTC. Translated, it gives CASSPAMDSTLTYEQYF.

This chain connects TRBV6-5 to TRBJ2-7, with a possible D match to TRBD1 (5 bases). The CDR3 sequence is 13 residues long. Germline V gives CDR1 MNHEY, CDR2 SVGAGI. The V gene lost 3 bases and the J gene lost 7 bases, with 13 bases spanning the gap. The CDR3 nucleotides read TGTGCCAGCAGTTATGGGGCGTCCATAGAGCAGTACTTC. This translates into CASSYGASIEQYF.

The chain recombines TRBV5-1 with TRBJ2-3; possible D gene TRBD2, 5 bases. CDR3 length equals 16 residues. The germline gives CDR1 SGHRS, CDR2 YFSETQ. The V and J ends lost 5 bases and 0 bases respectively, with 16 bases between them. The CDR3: CASSYERGTSTDTQYF. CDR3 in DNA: TGCGCCAGCAGTTACGAACGGGGTACTAGCACAGATACGCAGTATTTT. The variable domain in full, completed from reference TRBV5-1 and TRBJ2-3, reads KAGVTQTPRYLIKTRGQQVTLSCSPISGHRSVSWYQQTPGQGLQFLFEYFSETQRNKGNFPGRFSGRQFSNSRSEMNVSTLELGDSALYLCASSYERGTSTDTQYFGPGTRLTVL.

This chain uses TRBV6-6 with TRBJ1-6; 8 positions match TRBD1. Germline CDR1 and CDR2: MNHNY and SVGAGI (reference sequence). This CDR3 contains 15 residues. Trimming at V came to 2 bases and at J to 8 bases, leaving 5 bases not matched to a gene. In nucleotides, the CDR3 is TGTGCCAGCAGTTACACGGGGACAGGTGATTCACCCCTCCACTTT. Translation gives CASSYTGTGDSPLHF.

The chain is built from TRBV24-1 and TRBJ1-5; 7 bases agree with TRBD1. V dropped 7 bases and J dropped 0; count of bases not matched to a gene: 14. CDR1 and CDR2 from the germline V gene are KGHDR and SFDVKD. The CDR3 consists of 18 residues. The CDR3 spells CATRPNPGGNASNQPQHF. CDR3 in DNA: TGTGCCACCAGGCCTAACCCAGGGGGAAACGCTAGCAATCAGCCCCAGCATTTT.

CDR3 sequence: CASVAGANYGYTF. CDR3 DNA: TGTGCCAGCGTGGCGGGGGCTAACTATGGCTACACCTTC. V and J are TRBV6-5 and TRBJ1-2, with a possible D match to TRBD1 (5 bases). Germline lookup yields CDR1 MNHEY and CDR2 SVGAGI. The V end lost 8 bases, the J end lost 0 bases, and 10 bases lay between the germline ends. The CDR3 has 13 residues.

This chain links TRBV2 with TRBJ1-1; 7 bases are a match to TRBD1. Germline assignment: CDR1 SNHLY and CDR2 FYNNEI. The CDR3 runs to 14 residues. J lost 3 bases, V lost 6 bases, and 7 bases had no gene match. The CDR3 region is CASSPQGFDTEAFF. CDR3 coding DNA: TGTGCCAGCAGCCCACAGGGGTTTGACACTGAAGCTTTCTTT.

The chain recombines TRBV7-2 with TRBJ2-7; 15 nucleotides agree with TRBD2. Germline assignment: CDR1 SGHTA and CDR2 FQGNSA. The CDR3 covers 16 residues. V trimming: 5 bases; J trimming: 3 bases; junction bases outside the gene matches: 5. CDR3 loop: CASSPRTSGRVYEQYF. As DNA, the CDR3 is TGTGCCAGCAGCCCTAGGACTAGCGGGAGGGTCTACGAGCAGTACTTC.

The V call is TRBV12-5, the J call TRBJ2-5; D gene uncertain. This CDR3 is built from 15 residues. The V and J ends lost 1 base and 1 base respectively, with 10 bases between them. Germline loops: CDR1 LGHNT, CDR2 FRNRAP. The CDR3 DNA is TGTGCTAGTGGTTTGGACGCCGTGGCCCAAGAGACCCAGTACTTC. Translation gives CASGLDAVAQETQYF.

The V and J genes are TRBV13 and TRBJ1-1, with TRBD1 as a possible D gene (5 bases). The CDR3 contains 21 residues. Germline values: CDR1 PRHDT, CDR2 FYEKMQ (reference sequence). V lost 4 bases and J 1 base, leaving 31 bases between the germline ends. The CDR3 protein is CASSSLRDSPETPNQNTEAFF. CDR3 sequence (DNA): TGTGCCAGCAGCTCCCTGAGGGACTCCCCAGAGACCCCAAACCAGAACACTGAAGCTTTCTTT.

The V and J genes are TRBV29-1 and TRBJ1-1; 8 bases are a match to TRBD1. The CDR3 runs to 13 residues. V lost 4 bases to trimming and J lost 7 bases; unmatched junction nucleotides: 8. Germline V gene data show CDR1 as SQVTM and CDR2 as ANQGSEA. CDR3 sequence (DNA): TGCAGCGTTGGTGGGCCAGGACAGGGTGAAGCTTTCTTT. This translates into CSVGGPGQGEAFF.

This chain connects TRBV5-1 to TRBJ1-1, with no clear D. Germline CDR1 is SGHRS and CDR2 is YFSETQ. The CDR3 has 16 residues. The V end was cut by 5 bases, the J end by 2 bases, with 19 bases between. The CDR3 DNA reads TGCGCCAGCAGTCACCTACGGACGGGAACAAACACTGAAGCTTTCTTT. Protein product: CASSHLRTGTNTEAFF.

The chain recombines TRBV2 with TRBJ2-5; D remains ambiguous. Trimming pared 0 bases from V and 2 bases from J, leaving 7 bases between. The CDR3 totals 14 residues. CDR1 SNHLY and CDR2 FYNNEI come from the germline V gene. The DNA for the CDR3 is TGTGCCAGCAGTGAAGCTGAGGCTCAAGAGACCCAGTACTTC. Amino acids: CASSEAEAQETQYF.

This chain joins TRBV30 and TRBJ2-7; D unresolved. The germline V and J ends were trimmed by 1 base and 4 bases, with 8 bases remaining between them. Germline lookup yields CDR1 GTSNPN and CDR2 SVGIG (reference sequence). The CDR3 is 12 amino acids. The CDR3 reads CAWSGQIYEQYF. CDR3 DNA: TGTGCCTGGAGTGGACAAATTTACGAGCAGTACTTC.